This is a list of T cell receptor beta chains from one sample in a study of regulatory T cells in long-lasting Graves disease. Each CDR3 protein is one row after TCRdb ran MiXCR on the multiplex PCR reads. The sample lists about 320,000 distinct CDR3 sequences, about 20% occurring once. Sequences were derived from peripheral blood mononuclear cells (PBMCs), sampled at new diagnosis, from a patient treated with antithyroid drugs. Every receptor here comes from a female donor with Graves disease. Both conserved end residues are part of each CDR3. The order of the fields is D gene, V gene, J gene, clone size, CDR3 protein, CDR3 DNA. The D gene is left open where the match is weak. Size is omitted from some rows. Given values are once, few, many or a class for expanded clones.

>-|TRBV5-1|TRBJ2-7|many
CASSSTGEQYF
TGCGCCAGCAGCTCGACAGGCGAGCAGTACTTC
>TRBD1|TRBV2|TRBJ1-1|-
CASSGGRGSTEAFF
TGTGCCAGCTCAGGGGGGCGAGGGAGCACTGAAGCTTTCTTT
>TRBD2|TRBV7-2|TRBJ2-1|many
CASSPNRLASNNEQFF
TGTGCCAGCAGCCCCAATAGACTAGCGAGCAACAATGAGCAGTTCTTC
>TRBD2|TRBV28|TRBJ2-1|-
CASSLYIAGGSMLDF
TGTGCCAGCAGTTTATACATAGCGGGAGGCTCTATGCTTGACTTC
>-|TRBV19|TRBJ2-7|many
CASSIGNRAREQYF
TGTGCCAGTAGTATTGGGAACAGGGCCCGGGAGCAGTACTTC
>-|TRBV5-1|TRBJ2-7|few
CANSREVGEQYF
TGCGCCAACTCTAGGGAGGTAGGCGAGCAGTACTTC
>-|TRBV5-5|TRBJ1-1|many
CASSWATEAFF
TGTGCCAGCAGCTGGGCCACTGAAGCTTTCTTT
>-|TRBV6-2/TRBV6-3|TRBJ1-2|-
CASSEVLGYTF
TGTGCCAGCAGTGAAGTCCTGGGCTACACCTTC
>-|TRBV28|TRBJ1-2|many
CASGLGGSGGYTF
TGTGCCAGCGGCCTAGGAGGCTCGGGGGGCTACACCTTC
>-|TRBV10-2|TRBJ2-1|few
CASSEGPGDYNEQFF
TGCGCCAGCAGTGAGGGGCCAGGGGATTACAATGAGCAGTTCTTC
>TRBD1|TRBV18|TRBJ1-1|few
CASSPVTGQGEAFF
TGTGCCAGCTCACCGGTGACAGGGCAGGGTGAAGCTTTCTTT
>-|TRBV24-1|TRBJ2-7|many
CATSDSGKTGTYEQYF
TGTGCCACCAGTGACAGCGGGAAGACAGGGACTTACGAGCAGTACTTC
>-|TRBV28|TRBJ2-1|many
CASSLRAEGSYNEQFF
TGTGCCAGCAGTTTGCGAGCGGAGGGATCCTACAATGAGCAGTTCTTC
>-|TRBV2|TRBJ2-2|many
CASSVGNTGELFF
TGTGCCAGCAGTGTGGGGAACACCGGGGAGCTGTTTTTT
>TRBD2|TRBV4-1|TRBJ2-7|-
CASSQAGLAGDVYEQYF
TGCGCCAGCAGCCAAGCGGGACTAGCGGGAGACGTGTACGAGCAGTACTTC
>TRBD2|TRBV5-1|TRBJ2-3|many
CASSSTTSGTDTQYF
TGCGCCAGCAGCTCGACGACTAGCGGCACAGATACGCAGTATTTT
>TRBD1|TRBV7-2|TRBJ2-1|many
CASSLNRGLLNEQFF
TGTGCCAGCAGCTTAAACAGGGGGCTTCTCAATGAGCAGTTCTTC
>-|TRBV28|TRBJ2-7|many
CASSTNTGGDYEQYF
TGTGCCAGCAGTACTAATACAGGGGGGGACTACGAGCAGTACTTC
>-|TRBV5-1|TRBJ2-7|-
CASSLFGLTSPGDEQYF
TGCGCCAGCAGCTTATTCGGATTGACCTCCCCAGGGGACGAGCAGTACTTC
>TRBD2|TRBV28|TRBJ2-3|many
CASSGGGTDTQYF
TGTGCCAGCAGTGGGGGGGGGACAGATACGCAGTATTTT
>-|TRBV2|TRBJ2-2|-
CASSERNTGELFF
TGTGCCAGCAGTGAACGGAACACCGGGGAGCTGTTTTTT
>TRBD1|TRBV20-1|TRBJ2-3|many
CSAGDRGRADTQYF
TGCAGTGCAGGGGACAGGGGGCGCGCAGATACGCAGTATTTT
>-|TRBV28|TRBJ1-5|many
CATGSRMPQHF
TGTGCCACCGGATCCCGCATGCCCCAGCATTTT
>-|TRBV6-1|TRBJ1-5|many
CASSETPSSGQPQHF
TGTGCCAGCAGTGAAACCCCGAGCAGCGGTCAGCCCCAGCATTTT
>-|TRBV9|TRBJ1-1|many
CASSVDANTEAFF
TGTGCCAGCAGCGTAGATGCGAACACTGAAGCTTTCTTT
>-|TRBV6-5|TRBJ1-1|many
CASSYQTGSTEAFF
TGTGCCAGCAGTTACCAGACAGGTAGCACTGAAGCTTTCTTT
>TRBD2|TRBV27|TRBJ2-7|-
CATSPEGRAGFERYF
TGTGCCACCAGCCCCGAAGGGAGAGCGGGGTTCGAGCGGTACTTC
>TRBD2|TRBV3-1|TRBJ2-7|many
CASSHWQASGTYEQYF
TGTGCCAGCAGCCACTGGCAGGCTAGCGGAACCTACGAGCAGTACTTC
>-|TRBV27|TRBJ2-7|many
CASATASPYEQYF
TGTGCCAGCGCGACAGCCTCACCCTACGAGCAGTACTTC
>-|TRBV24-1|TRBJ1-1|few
CATSDAGPNTEAFF
TGTGCCACCAGTGACGCGGGGCCGAACACTGAAGCTTTCTTT
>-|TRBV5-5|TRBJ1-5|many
CASSSQQGADSNQPQHF
TGTGCCAGCAGTTCACAACAGGGAGCTGATAGCAATCAGCCCCAGCATTTT
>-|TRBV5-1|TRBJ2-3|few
CASSLGGKGTDTQYF
TGCGCCAGCAGCCTGGGGGGAAAGGGCACAGATACGCAGTATTTT
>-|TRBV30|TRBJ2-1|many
CAGKGGSSYNEQFF
TGTGCCGGTAAGGGGGGGAGCTCCTACAATGAGCAGTTCTTC
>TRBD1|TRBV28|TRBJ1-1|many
CASSYTGGRTEAFF
TGTGCCAGCAGTTACACAGGGGGGAGGACTGAAGCTTTCTTT